The 8 T cell receptor beta chains below all came from one sample that was sequenced in a study of identical twins. A single record per CDR3 protein comes from TCRdb applying MiXCR to the 5' RACE reads. The sample carries around 490,000 distinct CDR3 sequences, 14% recorded once. This same sample was also part of a study on yellow fever vaccine responses in identical twins.

The sample comprised CD4+ T cells sorted from blood. The receptor source for this set is a woman between 18 and 30 years old in good health.

The rearrangement uses TRBV6-1 and TRBJ2-7; D is ambiguous. Germline V CDR1 and CDR2: MNHNS, SASEGT. Trimming left V 8 bases short and J 2 bases short, with 19 bases between. CDR3 length equals 15 residues. The chain's CDR3 is CASGWGQTTAYEQYF. CDR3 sequence (DNA): TGTGCCAGCGGGTGGGGTCAGACCACTGCCTACGAGCAGTACTTC.

This clonotype was counted a few times. The chain joins TRBV11-1 to TRBJ2-1; 11 bases map to TRBD2. The germline CDR1 and CDR2 sequences are SGHAT and FQDESV (reference sequence). The CDR3 is 19 amino acids. The V and J ends lost 5 bases and 1 base, in that order; junction bases with no gene match: 13. CDR3 region: CASSPRGFSGGASYNEQFF. CDR3 in DNA: TGTGCCAGCAGCCCCAGAGGTTTTAGCGGGGGGGCTTCCTACAATGAGCAGTTCTTC.

The sample holds a few counts of this clonotype. The rearrangement links TRBV7-8 to TRBJ2-5; 12 bases line up with TRBD2. Germline V lookup: CDR1 SGHVS, CDR2 FQNEAQ. CDR3 length: 19 residues. V lost 0 bases, J lost 2 bases, and 10 bases stayed unmatched. This CDR3 is CASSLASLAGGQTQETQYF. Here the CDR3 DNA reads TGTGCCAGCAGCTTAGCGAGCCTAGCGGGGGGGCAGACTCAAGAGACCCAGTACTTC.

The chain carries TRBV20-1 and TRBJ2-5, with a tentative D call TRBD2 (6 bases). Trimming stripped 0 bases from V and 1 base from J, with 15 bases between. Germline V gives CDR1 DFQATT, CDR2 SNEGSKA (reference sequence). This CDR3 spans 16 amino acids. In nucleotides, the CDR3 is TGCAGTGCTAGAGAAGAAGTAGCGGTCACCCAAGAGACCCAGTACTTC. This codes for CSAREEVAVTQETQYF.

The DNA for the CDR3 is TGCAGCGTTTTGGGCGGGAGGGGATACAATGAGCAGTTCTTC. Encoded protein: CSVLGGRGYNEQFF. The rearrangement uses TRBV29-1 and TRBJ2-1; 9 nucleotides line up with TRBD2. The germline V gene has CDR1 SQVTM and CDR2 ANQGSEA. V shed 5 bases and J 4 bases; nucleotides not matched to a gene: 6. The CDR3 extends over 14 amino acids.

The table lists this clonotype with a few counts. Sequence at one end of the junction differs from germline and may be a read error. The chain combines TRBV5-4 with TRBJ2-3; TRBD2 agrees at 11 bases. Germline V gives CDR1 SGHNT, CDR2 YYREEE (reference sequence). The CDR3 contains 16 residues. CDR3 in amino acids: CTSSFGTSGRTDTQYF. CDR3 DNA sequence: TGTACCAGCAGCTTTGGGACTAGCGGCCGCACAGATACGCAGTATTTT.

The chain has TRBV28 and TRBJ2-2, with no clear D. The CDR3 is 11 residues long. Per the germline V gene, CDR1 is MDHEN and CDR2 is SYDVKM. Deletions cut 5 bases from V and 10 bases from J, with 8 bases between. Here the CDR3 DNA reads TGTGCCAGCAGTACCCCGACGGAGCTGTTTTTT. Its translation: CASSTPTELFF.

This clonotype was observed at least ten times. Mismatch with germline at one junction end may stem from a read error. The chain has TRBV5-1 and TRBJ1-5; 7 bases line up with TRBD1. The length of the CDR3 is 14 residues. Germline CDR1 reads SGHRS; CDR2 reads YFSETQ. Here the CDR3 DNA reads TGTGCCAGCAGCTTCGGGACAGGCAATCAGCCCCAGCATTTT. The encoded protein is CASSFGTGNQPQHF.